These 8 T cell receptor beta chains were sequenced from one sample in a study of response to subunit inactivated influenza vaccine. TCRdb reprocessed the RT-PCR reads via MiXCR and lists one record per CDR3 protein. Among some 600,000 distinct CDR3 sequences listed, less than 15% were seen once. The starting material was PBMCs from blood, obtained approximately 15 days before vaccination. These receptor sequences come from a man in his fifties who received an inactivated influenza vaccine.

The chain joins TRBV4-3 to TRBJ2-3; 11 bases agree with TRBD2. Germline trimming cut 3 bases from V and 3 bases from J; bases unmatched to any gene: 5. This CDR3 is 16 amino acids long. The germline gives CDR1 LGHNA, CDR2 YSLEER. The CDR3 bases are TGCGCCAGCAGCCAGAGGGCTAGCGGGAGGACAGATACGCAGTATTTT. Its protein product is CASSQRASGRTDTQYF.

The chain's CDR3 is CASSAQGGDTQYF. CDR3 nucleotide sequence: TGTGCCAGCTCAGCACAGGGAGGAGATACGCAGTATTTT. V usage is TRBV18 and J usage is TRBJ2-3; perhaps D is TRBD1 or TRBD2 (6 bases each). The V end lost 5 bases, the J end lost 5 bases, and 11 bases lay between the germline ends. Germline CDR1 KGHSH, CDR2 LQKENI. CDR3 length equals 13 residues.

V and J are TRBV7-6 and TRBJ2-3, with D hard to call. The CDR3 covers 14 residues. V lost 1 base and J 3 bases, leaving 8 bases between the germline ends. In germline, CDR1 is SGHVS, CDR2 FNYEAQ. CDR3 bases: TGTGCCAGCAGCTTAGGGATGAGTACAGATACGCAGTATTTT. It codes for CASSLGMSTDTQYF.

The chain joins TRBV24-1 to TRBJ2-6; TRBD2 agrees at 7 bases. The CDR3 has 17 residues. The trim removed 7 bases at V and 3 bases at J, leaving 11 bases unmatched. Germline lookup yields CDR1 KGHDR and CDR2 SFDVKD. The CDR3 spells CATSPGGNRFGANVLTF. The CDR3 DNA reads TGTGCCACCAGCCCGGGGGGAAACCGCTTTGGGGCCAACGTCCTGACTTTC.

CDR3: CATSDSGASYEQYF. The CDR3 DNA follows: TGTGCCACCAGTGATTCGGGGGCCTCCTACGAGCAGTACTTC. V usage is TRBV24-1 and J usage is TRBJ2-7; D is tentatively TRBD1 or TRBD2 (6 bases each). This CDR3 region has 14 residues. Germline lookup yields CDR1 KGHDR and CDR2 SFDVKD. V was shortened by 2 bases and J by 0 bases, with 7 bases between the two germline ends.

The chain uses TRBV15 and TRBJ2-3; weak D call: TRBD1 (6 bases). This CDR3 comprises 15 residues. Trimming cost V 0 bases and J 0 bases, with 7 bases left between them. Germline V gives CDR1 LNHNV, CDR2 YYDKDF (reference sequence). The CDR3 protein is CATSRDGGSTDTQYF. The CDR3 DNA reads TGTGCCACCAGCAGAGATGGGGGCAGCACAGATACGCAGTATTTT.

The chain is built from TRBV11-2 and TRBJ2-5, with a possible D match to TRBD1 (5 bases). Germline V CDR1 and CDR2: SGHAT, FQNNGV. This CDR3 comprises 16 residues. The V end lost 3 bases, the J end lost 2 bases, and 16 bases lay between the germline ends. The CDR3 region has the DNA TGTGCCAGCAGCTTCGGCAGGGCTGAGGTACAAGAGACCCAGTACTTC. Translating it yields CASSFGRAEVQETQYF.

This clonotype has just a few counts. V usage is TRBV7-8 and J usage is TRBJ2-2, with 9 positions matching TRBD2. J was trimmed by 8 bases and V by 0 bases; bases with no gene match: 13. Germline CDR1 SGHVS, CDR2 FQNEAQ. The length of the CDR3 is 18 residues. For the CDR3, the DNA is TGTGCCAGCAGCTTAGCGGACTGGGGACTAGCCTCTAAGGGGGAGCTGTTTTTT. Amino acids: CASSLADWGLASKGELFF.